Listed below are T cell receptor beta chains from one sample, sequenced in a study of blood T cell repertoires in COVID-19. Only in-frame clones appear in the TCRdb table, and some are missing; sequencing was by immunoSEQ multiplex PCR. This table holds around 170,000 clones, about 77% found once. The specimen sequenced was peripheral blood. These receptors came from an elderly woman with acute or convalescent COVID-19. Each CDR3 is given with its conserved first and last residue. Fields, in order: J gene, D gene, CDR3 length, V gene, clone size, CDR3 protein, CDR3 DNA. The D gene is left open where the match is weak. Clone size is shown for a subset of rows, as once, few, many or a class of expanded clone.

j_gene: TRBJ1-1
d_gene: NA
len: 13
v_gene: TRBV7-7
abundance: NA
CDR3aa: CASSKTANTEAFF
CDR3nt: TGTGCTAGCAGCAAGACAGCTAACACTGAAGCTTTCTTT

j_gene: TRBJ2-2
d_gene: TRBD1
len: 15
v_gene: TRBV18
abundance: NA
CDR3aa: CASSWTGAPTGELFF
CDR3nt: TGTGCCAGCTCATGGACAGGGGCCCCAACCGGGGAGCTGTTTTTT

j_gene: TRBJ1-5
d_gene: NA
len: 13
v_gene: TRBV6-5
abundance: NA
CDR3aa: CASSQGMKQPQHF
CDR3nt: TGTGCCAGCAGTCAGGGAATGAAACAGCCCCAGCATTTT

j_gene: TRBJ1-5
d_gene: NA
len: 14
v_gene: TRBV3-1/TRBV3-2
abundance: few
CDR3aa: CASSQDRSYQPQHF
CDR3nt: TGTGCCAGCAGCCAAGACAGGTCCTATCAGCCCCAGCATTTT

j_gene: TRBJ1-2
d_gene: NA
len: 12
v_gene: TRBV5-6
abundance: NA
CDR3aa: CASSSVNYGYTF
CDR3nt: TGTGCCAGCAGTAGCGTTAACTATGGCTACACCTTC

j_gene: TRBJ1-2
d_gene: NA
len: 13
v_gene: TRBV2
abundance: NA
CDR3aa: CATSEGARPGYTF
CDR3nt: TGTGCCACCTCAGAGGGTGCCCGTCCCGGCTACACCTTC

j_gene: TRBJ2-5
d_gene: TRBD1
len: 17
v_gene: TRBV5-6
abundance: few
CDR3aa: CASSLGPGTGREETQYF
CDR3nt: TGTGCCAGCAGCTTAGGGCCCGGGACAGGGCGGGAAGAGACCCAGTACTTC

j_gene: TRBJ2-7
d_gene: NA
len: 13
v_gene: TRBV11-2
abundance: NA
CDR3aa: CASSLGQLDEQYF
CDR3nt: TGTGCCAGCAGCTTAGGACAGTTGGACGAGCAGTACTTC

j_gene: TRBJ1-2
d_gene: NA
len: 17
v_gene: TRBV15
abundance: NA
CDR3aa: CATSRDRGLTELRGYTF
CDR3nt: TGTGCCACCAGCAGAGATCGTGGGTTGACGGAGTTGCGGGGCTACACCTTC

j_gene: TRBJ2-4
d_gene: TRBD1
len: 17
v_gene: TRBV5-6
abundance: once
CDR3aa: CASRLFRDRLAKNIQYF
CDR3nt: TGTGCCAGCAGACTGTTCCGGGACAGGCTAGCCAAAAACATTCAGTACTTC

j_gene: TRBJ1-2
d_gene: NA
len: 15
v_gene: TRBV11-2
abundance: NA
CDR3aa: CASTLGGGRLYGYTF
CDR3nt: TGTGCCAGCACCTTAGGGGGGGGCAGGCTCTATGGCTACACCTTC

j_gene: TRBJ2-7
d_gene: NA
len: 15
v_gene: TRBV28
abundance: few
CDR3aa: CATVGRTANGYEQYF
CDR3nt: TGTGCCACCGTAGGGCGGACTGCTAACGGGTACGAGCAGTACTTC

j_gene: TRBJ1-6
d_gene: NA
len: 14
v_gene: TRBV5-1
abundance: NA
CDR3aa: CASSLTGQGSPLHF
CDR3nt: TGCGCCAGCAGCTTAACAGGGCAGGGTTCACCCCTCCACTTT

j_gene: TRBJ2-1
d_gene: TRBD2
len: 16
v_gene: TRBV5-6
abundance: NA
CDR3aa: CASSLALAGGYNEQFF
CDR3nt: TGTGCCAGCAGCTTGGCTCTAGCGGGAGGGTACAATGAGCAGTTCTTC

j_gene: TRBJ2-3
d_gene: NA
len: 15
v_gene: TRBV5-8
abundance: NA
CDR3aa: CASSPGQGQGDTQYF
CDR3nt: TGTGCCAGCAGTCCGGGACAAGGGCAGGGAGATACGCAGTATTTT

j_gene: TRBJ1-5
d_gene: NA
len: 14
v_gene: TRBV5-5
abundance: NA
CDR3aa: CASSWAGTNQPQHF
CDR3nt: TGTGCCAGCAGCTGGGCGGGTACCAATCAGCCCCAGCATTTT